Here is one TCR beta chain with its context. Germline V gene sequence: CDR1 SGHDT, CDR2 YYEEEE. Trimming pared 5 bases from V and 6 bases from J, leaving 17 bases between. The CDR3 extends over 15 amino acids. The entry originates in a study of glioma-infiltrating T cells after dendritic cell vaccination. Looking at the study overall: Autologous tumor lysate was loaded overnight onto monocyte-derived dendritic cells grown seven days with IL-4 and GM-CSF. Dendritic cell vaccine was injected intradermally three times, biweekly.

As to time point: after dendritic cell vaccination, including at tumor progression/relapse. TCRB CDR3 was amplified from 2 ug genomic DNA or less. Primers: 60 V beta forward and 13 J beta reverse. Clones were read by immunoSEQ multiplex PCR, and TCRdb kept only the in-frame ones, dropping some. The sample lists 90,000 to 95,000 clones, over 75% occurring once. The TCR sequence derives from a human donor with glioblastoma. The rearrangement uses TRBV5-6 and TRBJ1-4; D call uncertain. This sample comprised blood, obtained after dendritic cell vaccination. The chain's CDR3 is CASSSSLSGYEKLFF. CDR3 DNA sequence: TGTGCCAGCAGTTCATCCCTCAGCGGATATGAAAAACTGTTTTTT.